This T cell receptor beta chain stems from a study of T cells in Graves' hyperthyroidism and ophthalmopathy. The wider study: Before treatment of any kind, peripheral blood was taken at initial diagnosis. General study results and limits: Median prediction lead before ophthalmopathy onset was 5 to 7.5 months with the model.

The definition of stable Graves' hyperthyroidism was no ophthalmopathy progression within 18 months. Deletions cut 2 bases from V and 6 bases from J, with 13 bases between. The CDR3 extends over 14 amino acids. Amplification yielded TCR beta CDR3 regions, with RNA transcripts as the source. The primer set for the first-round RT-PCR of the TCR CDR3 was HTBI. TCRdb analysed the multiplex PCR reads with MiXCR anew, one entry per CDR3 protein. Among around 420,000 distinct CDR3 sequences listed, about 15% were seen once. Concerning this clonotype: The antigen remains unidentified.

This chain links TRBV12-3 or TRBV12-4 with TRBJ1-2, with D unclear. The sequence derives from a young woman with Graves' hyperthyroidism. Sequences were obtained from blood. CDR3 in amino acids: CASSLRFLSDGYTF. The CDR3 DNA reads TGTGCCAGCAGTTTAAGGTTCCTCAGTGATGGCTACACCTTC.